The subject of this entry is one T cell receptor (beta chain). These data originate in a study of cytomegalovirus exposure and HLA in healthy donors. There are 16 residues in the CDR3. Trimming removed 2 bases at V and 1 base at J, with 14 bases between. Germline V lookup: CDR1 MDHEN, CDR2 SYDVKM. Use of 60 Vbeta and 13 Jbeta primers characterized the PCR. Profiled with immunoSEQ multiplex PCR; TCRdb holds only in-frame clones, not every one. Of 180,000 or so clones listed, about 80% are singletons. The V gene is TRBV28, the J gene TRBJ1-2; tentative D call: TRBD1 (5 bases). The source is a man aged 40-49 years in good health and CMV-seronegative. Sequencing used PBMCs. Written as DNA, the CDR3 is TGTGCCAGCAGTTTAATGGCGGCGCAGGGTAACTATGGCTACACCTTC. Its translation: CASSLMAAQGNYGYTF.